The present entry profiles one T cell receptor (beta chain) with its context. Its antigen is not identified. This sample stems from a study of post-analysis software for immune sequencing data. The library was made from cDNA and included unique molecular identifiers. Out of roughly 0.95 to 11 million T cells, 480,000 or so cDNA molecules were generated. One entry per CDR3 protein results from TCRdb running MiXCR on the PCR reads. The data contain around 710,000 distinct CDR3 sequences, about 45% of them singletons. Germline V gene lookup returns CDR1 LGHNA and CDR2 YSLEER. Trimming cost V 1 base and J 3 bases; bases outside gene matches: 4. This CDR3 is 15 amino acids long. The study's findings and limits: When patients were compared with controls, a handful of TRBV segments were more frequent, TRBV5-6, TRBV5-1 and TRBV20-1 among them. Controls had significantly higher normalized Chao1 diversity than multiple sclerosis patients. Clustering by F measure revealed strong co-clustering among samples prepared together in one batch.

This receptor was taken from a girl aged 5 to 17 with multiple sclerosis. The rearrangement uses TRBV4-3 and TRBJ1-2, with 8 positions matching TRBD1. Sample: blood. Here the CDR3 DNA reads TGCGCCAGCAGCCAAGCGTTACAGGGGGACTATGGCTACACCTTC. This gives the protein CASSQALQGDYGYTF.